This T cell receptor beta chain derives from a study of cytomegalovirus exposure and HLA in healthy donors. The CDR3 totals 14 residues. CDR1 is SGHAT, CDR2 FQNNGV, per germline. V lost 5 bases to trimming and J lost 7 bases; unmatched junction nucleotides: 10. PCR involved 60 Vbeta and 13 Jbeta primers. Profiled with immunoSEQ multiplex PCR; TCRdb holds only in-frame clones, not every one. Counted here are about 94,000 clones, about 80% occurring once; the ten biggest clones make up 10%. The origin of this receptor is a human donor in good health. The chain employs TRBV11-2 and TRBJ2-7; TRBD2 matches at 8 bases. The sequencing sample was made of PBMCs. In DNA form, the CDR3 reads TGTGCCAGCAGCCGTAGCGGGAACCCATGGGAGCAGTACTTC. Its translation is CASSRSGNPWEQYF.